Listed below are T cell receptor beta chains from one sample, sequenced in a study of monozygotic twins with inflammatory bowel disease. TCRdb derives one entry per CDR3 protein from the 5' RACE reads, leaving out DNA. In all, the sample yields a few hundred thousand distinct CDR3 sequences. Sequencing was performed on blood. The receptor set was obtained from a human donor with ulcerative colitis or Crohn's disease, or a healthy co-twin of an affected twin (not recorded which). CDR3s include the opening cysteine and the closing phenylalanine or tryptophan. Each record gives: V gene, J gene, CDR3 protein.

TRBV5-1	TRBJ2-2	CASSFRTGGNTGELFF
TRBV7-9	TRBJ2-5	CASRKTVQETQYF
TRBV6-1	TRBJ2-1	CASIRPGGGGEQFF
TRBV5-5	TRBJ2-1	CASSQHNKYNEQFF
TRBV2	TRBJ2-5	CASSVNKNQETQYF
TRBV12-3/TRBV12-4	TRBJ1-2	CASSLGSALYGYTF
TRBV15	TRBJ1-2	CATSRDRSVGNGYTF
TRBV28	TRBJ1-5	CASRLGRHQPQHF
TRBV18	TRBJ1-4	CASSPGQGGYEKLFF
TRBV6-5	TRBJ1-6	CASSYSTRSGLSLHF
TRBV28	TRBJ2-7	CASSWGTLYEQYF
TRBV7-9	TRBJ1-2	CASSLESVRGYTF
TRBV20-1	TRBJ1-3	CSAIRGYGNTIYF
TRBV10-3	TRBJ1-4	CAISEGGATNEKLFF
TRBV20-1	TRBJ2-5	CSARDRRGDQETQYF
TRBV6-5	TRBJ2-1	CASSYSTNEQFF
TRBV4-3	TRBJ1-1	CASSQDPRDTEAFF
TRBV5-1	TRBJ2-3	CASSLRSSTDTQYF
TRBV3-1	TRBJ2-7	CASSQEDPGQGYEQYF
TRBV5-1	TRBJ2-3	CATAGQGTDTQYF
TRBV7-9	TRBJ2-3	CASTRTGTGGTDTQYF
TRBV5-1	TRBJ1-1	CASSLSGTPNTEAFF
TRBV10-3	TRBJ1-5	CAISEAQGGGQPQHF
TRBV28	TRBJ1-5	CASSGGTTNNQPQHF
TRBV11-2	TRBJ2-3	CASSQIGTKLADTQYF
TRBV7-9	TRBJ2-5	CASSLGQDHQETQYF
TRBV29-1	TRBJ2-3	CSVVVPAVGTQYF
TRBV11-2	TRBJ2-1	CASSLAGGHREQFF
TRBV5-6	TRBJ2-3	CASSLAGDTDTQYF
TRBV12-3/TRBV12-4	TRBJ1-5	CASSPSMGGYSNQPQHF
TRBV7-2	TRBJ2-7	CASSLRDISSYEQYF
TRBV5-1	TRBJ2-2	CASSLSRLNTGELCF
TRBV5-1	TRBJ2-7	CASPGQGGYEQYF
TRBV7-2	TRBJ2-7	CASSLDLWTEKYEQYF
TRBV29-1	TRBJ1-4	CSVSSDREFEKLFF
TRBV20-1	TRBJ1-6	CSAGPGVPPNSPLHF
TRBV9	TRBJ2-7	CASSVGTSGGYEQYF
TRBV5-1	TRBJ2-4	CASSSLGDGYSIQYF
TRBV29-1	TRBJ1-5	CSVAPDSSNQPQHF
TRBV6-6	TRBJ2-7	CASSRLAGFYEQYF
TRBV20-1	TRBJ2-4	CSAPSGGGENIQYF
TRBV5-5	TRBJ2-7	CASSLALRDNYEQYF